A single sample is the source of the 24 T cell receptor beta chains below, sequenced in a study of T cell changes during pregnancy in multiple sclerosis. Clones were read by immunoSEQ multiplex PCR, and TCRdb kept only the in-frame ones, dropping some. The sample carries about 60,000 clones, 93% recorded once. The sample consisted of CD8+ T cells from peripheral blood mononuclear cells, taken in the second trimester of pregnancy. These receptors came from a female donor with multiple sclerosis, enrolled in a pregnancy study.

This chain uses TRBV7-6 with TRBJ1-5; unclear D gene. CDR1 is SGHVS, CDR2 FNYEAQ, per germline. V was clipped by 6 bases and J by 5 bases, with 14 bases between them. The CDR3 loop spans 14 amino acids. CDR3 protein: CASRGRGGYQPQHF. In DNA, the CDR3 is TGTGCCAGCAGGGGAAGAGGAGGATATCAGCCCCAGCATTTT.

The genes are TRBV27 and TRBJ2-5, with 8 bases fitting TRBD1. V lost 0 bases, J lost 1 base, and 13 bases stayed unmatched. Germline V lookup: CDR1 MNHEY, CDR2 SMNVEV (reference sequence). The CDR3 is made up of 19 amino acids. For the CDR3, the DNA is TGTGCCAGCAGTTTATCGAGAGCGGCAGGGGGCTTGATCCAAGAGACCCAGTACTTC. It encodes CASSLSRAAGGLIQETQYF.

The rearrangement joins TRBV6-1 to TRBJ1-3; D might be TRBD1 (5 bases). The germline gives CDR1 MNHNS, CDR2 SASEGT. V lost 2 bases to trimming and J lost 4 bases, with 12 bases between them. CDR3 length: 15 residues. CDR3 sequence reads: CASSEFGTAGNTIYF. The CDR3 coding sequence is TGTGCCAGCAGTGAATTTGGGACTGCAGGAAACACCATATATTTT.

This rearrangement joins TRBV9 to TRBJ2-3; D ambiguous. The length of the CDR3 is 12 residues. Germline CDR1 reads SGDLS; CDR2 reads YYNGEE. V lost 4 bases and J lost 2, with 5 bases in between. CDR3 in DNA: TGTGCCAGCAGCCAGATCACAGATACGCAGTATTTT. Its protein product is CASSQITDTQYF.

V and J are TRBV6-5 and TRBJ2-1, with TRBD2 matching over 9 bases. The CDR3 is 15 residues long. The V and J ends lost 0 bases and 5 bases, in that order; junction bases with no gene match: 2. Germline V gene data show CDR1 as MNHEY and CDR2 as SVGAGI. Written as DNA, the CDR3 is TGTGCCAGCAGTTACTCGACTAGCGGTGACAATGAGCAGTTCTTC. Residues: CASSYSTSGDNEQFF.

V is TRBV4-2 and J is TRBJ2-5; no clear D. V was cut by 5 bases and J by 3 bases, with 10 bases left in between. The CDR3 covers 13 residues. CDR1 and CDR2 (germline): LGHNA, YNFKEQ. CDR3 region: CASSSLGEETQYF. As DNA, the CDR3 is TGTGCCAGCAGCAGTTTAGGAGAAGAGACCCAGTACTTC.

The chain recombines TRBV19 with TRBJ1-2, with D possibly being TRBD1 (5 bases). CDR3 size: 12 residues. From germline, CDR1 is LNHDA and CDR2 SQIVND (reference sequence). The V end lost 10 bases, the J end lost 4 bases, and 13 bases lay between the germline ends. The CDR3 here is CAMPGDSYGYTF. In nucleotides, the CDR3 is TGTGCCATGCCGGGGGATAGCTATGGCTACACCTTC.

To note about this clone: Other DNA sequences in this specimen translate into the identical CDR3. The chain employs TRBV27 and TRBJ2-7; TRBD1 matches at 8 bases. The CDR3 is 14 residues long. From germline, CDR1 is MNHEY and CDR2 SMNVEV (reference sequence). The junction had 5 bases not matched to a gene; V was cut back by 3 bases and J by 4 bases. The CDR3 DNA follows: TGTGCCAGCAGTTTCGGGACAGGATCTTACGAGCAGTACTTC. Translated: CASSFGTGSYEQYF.

DNA for the CDR3: TGTGCCAGCGCCAGGGGCCTGAACACCGGGGAGCTGTTTTTT. It specifies CASARGLNTGELFF. J is TRBJ2-2 and V is TRBV6-1; maybe TRBD1 (6 bases). The ends were cut back, 8 bases at V and 1 base at J, with 11 bases in the middle. The CDR3 is 14 amino acids. Germline V CDR1 and CDR2: MNHNS, SASEGT.

This clone was seen only once. The gene calls are TRBV2 and TRBJ2-5; maybe TRBD2 (7 bases). Trimming removed 10 bases at V and 5 bases at J, with 14 bases between. Germline values: CDR1 SNHLY, CDR2 FYNNEI. The CDR3 loop spans 12 amino acids. Written as DNA, the CDR3 is TGTGCCACCCGGGGGGCGATGGAGACCCAGTACTTC. This codes for CATRGAMETQYF.

The V and J genes are TRBV11-2 and TRBJ2-3, with D uncertain. V gave up 0 bases and J gave up 0 bases, with 7 bases separating them. Germline V gene sequence: CDR1 SGHAT, CDR2 FQNNGV. The CDR3 runs 15 residues. The CDR3 sequence is CASSLEVVSTDTQYF. CDR3 DNA sequence: TGTGCCAGCAGCTTAGAAGTAGTTAGCACAGATACGCAGTATTTT.

The J gene is TRBJ2-7, the V gene TRBV2, with a possible D match to TRBD2 (5 bases). V dropped 2 bases and J dropped 0 bases, with 14 bases sitting between them. Per germline, CDR1 SNHLY and CDR2 FYNNEI. The CDR3 length is 16 residues. The CDR3 DNA reads as TGTGCCAGCAGTGAACGGGGTGTCGGGATCTCCTACGAGCAGTACTTC. Protein: CASSERGVGISYEQYF.

The chain is built from TRBV29-1 and TRBJ2-5, with 10 bases identical to TRBD1. With 0 bases clipped from V and 5 bases from J, the junction kept 12 bases outside the gene matches. Germline lookup yields CDR1 SQVTM and CDR2 ANQGSEA. This CDR3 has 17 residues. CDR3 sequence: CSVEDGGTGDFGETQYF. The CDR3 region has the DNA TGCAGCGTTGAAGATGGGGGGACAGGGGACTTTGGGGAGACCCAGTACTTC.

This clone appeared once. V usage is TRBV7-9 and J usage is TRBJ1-4; perhaps TRBD1 as D (5 bases). Germline V lookup: CDR1 SEHNR, CDR2 FQNEAQ (reference sequence). Trimming pared 1 base from V and 5 bases from J, leaving 11 bases between. This CDR3 is built from 15 residues. CDR3: CASSLVAQGNEKLFF. In DNA form, the CDR3 reads TGTGCCAGCAGCTTAGTGGCCCAGGGAAATGAAAAACTGTTTTTT. The complete variable domain, with remaining parts taken from reference TRBV7-9 and TRBJ1-4, reads DTGVSQNPRHKITKRGQNVTFRCDPISEHNRLYWYRQTLGQGPEFLTYFQNEAQLEKSRLLSDRFSAERPKGSFSTLEIQRTEQGDSAMYLCASSLVAQGNEKLFFGSGTQLSVL.

The chain is built from TRBV6-1 and TRBJ2-2, with TRBD2 identical over 13 bases. Trimming removed 4 bases from V and 4 bases from J; junction bases left unmatched: 6. Germline V gene data show CDR1 as MNHNS and CDR2 as SASEGT. CDR3 length equals 17 residues. DNA for the CDR3: TGTGCCAGCAGTGGGACTAGCGGGAGTCAGGGCACCGGGGAGCTGTTTTTT. Amino acid sequence: CASSGTSGSQGTGELFF.

The chain carries TRBV7-3 and TRBJ2-5; TRBD1 matches at 8 bases. Trimming removed 3 bases from V and 4 bases from J; junction bases left unmatched: 4. The CDR3 has 14 residues. Germline V gene sequence: CDR1 SGHTA, CDR2 FQGTGA. The DNA for the CDR3 is TGTGCCAGCAGCTTGACAGGGGACCGAGAGACCCAGTACTTC. It is translated as CASSLTGDRETQYF.

This clone was detected only once. J is TRBJ2-1 and V is TRBV19, with 8 nucleotides matching TRBD1. The length of the CDR3 is 13 residues. The J segment lost 9 bases and the V segment lost 1 base, leaving 2 bases of the junction unmatched. Per germline, CDR1 LNHDA and CDR2 SQIVND (reference sequence). CDR3 in amino acids: CASSIGQGIEQFF. CDR3 nucleotide sequence: TGTGCCAGTAGTATAGGACAGGGGATTGAGCAGTTCTTC.

The chain has TRBV5-4 and TRBJ2-7; D perhaps matches TRBD2 (6 bases). Trimming took 7 bases from V and 9 from J, leaving 20 bases between them. The germline gives CDR1 SGHNT, CDR2 YYREEE (reference sequence). The CDR3 totals 13 residues. DNA for the CDR3: TGTGCCAGCTCTACCAATCCCGGGGGATCGCAGTACTTC. Translation: CASSTNPGGSQYF.

The gene calls are TRBV4-2 and TRBJ1-1; D possibly corresponds to TRBD1 (5 bases). Trimming cost V 2 bases and J 8 bases, with 12 bases left between them. This CDR3 region has 13 residues. The germline CDR1 and CDR2 sequences are LGHNA and YNFKEQ. The CDR3 is CASSQTRQSEAFF. The CDR3 coding sequence is TGTGCCAGCAGCCAAACCCGACAGTCGGAAGCTTTCTTT.

J is TRBJ2-5 and V is TRBV6-1; no firm D call. This CDR3 region has 13 residues. CDR1 and CDR2 (germline): MNHNS, SASEGT. The V and J ends lost 4 bases and 3 bases respectively, with 9 bases between them. CDR3 region: CASSARLEETQYF. In DNA form, the CDR3 reads TGTGCCAGCAGTGCGCGACTGGAAGAGACCCAGTACTTC.

The V call is TRBV27, the J call TRBJ2-7, with TRBD1 identical over 8 bases. CDR3 length: 14 amino acids. The germline gives CDR1 MNHEY, CDR2 SMNVEV (reference sequence). Unmatched junction bases numbered 5, after V lost 2 bases and J lost 5 bases. CDR3 DNA sequence: TGTGCCAGCAGTTTAGGCGCAGGGGGCGACGAGCAGTACTTC. Translating gives CASSLGAGGDEQYF.

The rearrangement uses TRBV27 and TRBJ2-1; D is undetermined. The CDR3 runs 14 residues. Deletions cut 10 bases from V and 0 bases from J, with 13 bases between. Germline CDR1 MNHEY, CDR2 SMNVEV (reference sequence). The CDR3 protein is CATAIGSSYNEQFF. In DNA, the CDR3 is TGTGCCACCGCGATCGGTAGCTCCTACAATGAGCAGTTCTTC.

The chain couples TRBV7-6 to TRBJ2-7, with TRBD2 matching over 10 bases. V trimming: 1 base; J trimming: 2 bases; junction bases outside the gene matches: 8. The CDR3 spans 17 residues. Germline CDR1 reads SGHVS; CDR2 reads FNYEAQ. This chain's CDR3 is CASSLEPPTSGAYEQYF. The CDR3 region has the DNA TGTGCCAGCAGCTTAGAGCCCCCCACTAGCGGGGCCTACGAGCAGTACTTC.

The rearrangement links TRBV5-1 to TRBJ1-1, with TRBD1 matching over 11 bases. The germline gives CDR1 SGHRS, CDR2 YFSETQ. There are 15 residues in the CDR3. V lost 4 bases and J lost 4; bases outside the gene matches: 6. The CDR3 spells CASSTGQGGSTEAFF. The DNA of the CDR3 is TGCGCCAGCAGCACGGGACAGGGGGGGAGCACTGAAGCTTTCTTT.